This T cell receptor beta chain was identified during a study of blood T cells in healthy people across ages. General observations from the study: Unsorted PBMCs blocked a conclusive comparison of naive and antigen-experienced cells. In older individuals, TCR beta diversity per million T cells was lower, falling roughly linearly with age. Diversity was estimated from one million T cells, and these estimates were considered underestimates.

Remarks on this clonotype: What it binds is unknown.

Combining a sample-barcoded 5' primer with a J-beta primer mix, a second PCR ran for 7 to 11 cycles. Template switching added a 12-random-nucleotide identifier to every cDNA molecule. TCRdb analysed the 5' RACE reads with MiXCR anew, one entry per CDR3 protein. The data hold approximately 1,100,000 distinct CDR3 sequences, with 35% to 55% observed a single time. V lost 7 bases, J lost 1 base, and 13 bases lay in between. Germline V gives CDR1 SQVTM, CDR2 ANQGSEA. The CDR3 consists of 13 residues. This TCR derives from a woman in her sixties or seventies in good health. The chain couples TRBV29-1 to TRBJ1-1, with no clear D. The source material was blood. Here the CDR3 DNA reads TGCAGCGCAGGAAGGTGGCAGAACACTGAAGCTTTCTTT. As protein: CSAGRWQNTEAFF.